The T cell receptor (beta chain) under discussion was sequenced for a study of CD8 T cells in Susac syndrome. Random hexamers were used to reverse transcribe the RNA input (roughly 0.5 to 1 ug). One entry per CDR3 protein, called by TCRdb with MiXCR from the immunoSEQ multiplex PCR reads. Counted here are about 200,000 distinct CDR3 sequences, 95% occurring once; the ten biggest clones make up around 0.076%. V was pared by 0 bases and J by 7 bases, with 12 bases of the junction left unmatched. The CDR3 covers 17 residues. CD8+ and CD4+ T cells from blood underwent TCR beta sequencing, which was carried out in a high-throughput format. Negative isolation yielded the CD8+ and CD4+ T cells, while FACS enriched the TEMRA cells.

V is TRBV23-1 and J is TRBJ1-2, with 9 positions matching TRBD1. TRBV23-1 counts as an open reading frame of uncertain function. This TCR was recovered from a human donor with multiple sclerosis. What was sequenced was CD4+ T cells from PBMCs. DNA of the CDR3: TGCGCCAGCAGTCAATCGGGTCAGTCGGACAGGGGATGTGGCTACACCTTC. Translated, it gives CASSQSGQSDRGCGYTF.